The present TCR beta chain was sequenced within a study of cytomegalovirus exposure and HLA in healthy donors (dated by TCRdb to between 2016 and 2019). As for the study more broadly: According to an earlier analysis of several hundred of the donors, 200 million or so T cells yielded 100 million or so unique TCR beta sequences and less than 300 Gb of sequence data. Around 320 gigabases of sequencing data and approximately 93 million unique TCR sequences were included in an early release covering about 700 HLA-typed donors. Of the 350 to 450 genotyped donors, 65% to 90% fell in the genetic ancestry cluster associated with self-reported Caucasian donors. The study aimed to test whether signatures of past pathogen exposure could be identified by cataloging public T cell receptors. The T cell repertoires of 670 or so subjects were profiled by immunosequencing and related to cytomegalovirus serostatus. Besides the first cohort of roughly 660 subjects, a separate validation cohort made up of 95 to 150 different subjects was used. The study combined high-throughput TCR immunosequencing, statistical association of individual TCRs with disease status, and machine learning to predict cytomegalovirus infection status. A later analysis re-examined previously published TCR beta repertoires from roughly 650 donors and added high-resolution HLA genotyping to investigate patterns of TCR occurrence. Rather than using new phenotypic data, the later analysis identified candidate immune exposures from TCR beta sequences and from how often those sequences occurred across donors. An earlier analysis of 587 of the donors applied high-throughput TCR beta sequencing to assess whether each TCR beta V gene segment acted as functional or pseudogenic. Donor age, sex, ethnicity and CMV serostatus were compiled together with the repertoire data. Genome-wide SNP genotypes for about 60% of the 666 donors were used in a later genetic analysis, which treated that subset as a discovery cohort. All discovery cohort repertoires had been generated on a single sequencing platform. Class I and class II HLA loci were covered by the typing at four-digit resolution. Typing coverage varied by locus: about 620-640 donors for A, B, C, DRB1 and DQB1; some 520 for DQA1; some 610 for DPA1; more than 450 for DPB1. A handful of DR-DQ haplotypes were handled as single units for association and clustering because linkage in the cohort was strong. Among about 400 genotyped donors of the cohort, an average of around 220,000 unique TCR beta nucleotide sequences was sequenced per donor, of which 15% to 20% were non-productive. Study-wide conclusions, independent of this receptor: The study listed approximately 150 TCR beta chains as associated with cytomegalovirus. Correlated functional status among segregating V segments might reflect linkage disequilibrium, but an unknown experimental factor could not be ruled out. A further reported finding was that TCR beta sequences accurately predicted the HLA-A and HLA-B alleles for most subjects in the first cohort. For the cohort, immune exposure information was limited to CMV serostatus. Most CMV-associated TCR beta chains appeared to be HLA-restricted in a later analysis, and the HLA associations seemed to be driven largely by CMV exposure. When HLA alleles, especially DR and DQ, strongly co-occurred, attributing TCR associations to individual alleles was difficult. Roughly uniform sequencing depth across donors was assumed in presence/absence analyses, although this assumption may not hold. A cluster of highly shared sequence variants was judged likely to represent a technical artifact of the sequencing pipeline. The cohort was sequenced for TCR beta chains only, and without alpha or paired-chain data the features that could be detected were limited. A later analysis found that TCR association rates varied across HLA loci, with DRB1 alleles showing the most associated TCRs and HLA-C alleles the fewest. A later genetic analysis associated a missense DCLRE1C variant with V-gene and J-gene trimming of TCR beta chains, and an independent cohort replicated the association. In a later analysis, 16,951 TCR beta sequences were associated with specific HLA alleles at a false discovery rate of 0.05. HLA typing was unavailable for some donors at each locus, so association tests used only the typed subset. The 87-base-pair reads could not distinguish some IMGT-functional V segments, including TRBV6-2 and TRBV6-3, so those segments were excluded. About 15 rarely observed V segments, including chromosome 9 orphons, were excluded from the earlier analysis of about 610 of the donors because counts were too low. Across donors, most TCR sequences were observed very rarely, whereas some public TCRs were present in many individuals. It was suggested by the authors that the approach could potentially be generalized to other disease states and immunological phenotypes. In vitro tests confirmed that three of the cytomegalovirus-associated TCR beta chains recognize cytomegalovirus antigens. In a later analysis, several top co-occurrence clusters were reported to appear linked to parvovirus B19, influenza, CMV and Epstein-Barr virus. A later analysis found that HLA-associated TCR beta chains were more clonally expanded and had lower generation probabilities than equally common non-associated chains. Compared with the 666-donor mean, donors in an Asian-associated ancestry cluster had fewer N-insertions in productive TCRs, according to a later genetic analysis. The classifier was reported to diagnose cytomegalovirus status with high specificity and sensitivity in both the original cohort and the validation cohort. In an earlier analysis of about 550 of the donors, most TCR beta V segments were observed in productive rearrangements about 90% or about 30% of the time, broadly matching IMGT annotations.

The library was produced with the immunoSEQ multiplex PCR assay. A mixture of 60 forward primers for TCR Vbeta segments and 13 reverse primers for TCR Jbeta segments was used in the multiplex PCR. The CDR3 region of rearranged TCR beta genes was amplified from genomic DNA with a multiplex PCR assay. The Illumina HiSeq System was used to sequence the amplified TCR beta libraries as 87-base-pair reads. In the original analysis: Across the roughly 700 repertoires, a later analysis counted some 81 million unique TCR beta chains, some 11 million of which were shared by at least two donors. Raw reads were error-corrected and collapsed into unique sequences by a nearest-neighbor algorithm in which closely related sequences were merged to remove PCR and sequencing errors. Alignment of CDR3 sequences to IMGT reference sequences was used to assign V, D and J gene segments. Each retained sequence needed at least a six-nucleotide match to both a V gene segment and a J gene segment. A rearrangement counted as productive if the CDR3 had no stop codons and remained in frame with V and J, and every other rearrangement counted as non-productive. CDR3 was defined according to IMGT convention as the region running from the second conserved V-encoded cysteine to the conserved J-encoded phenylalanine. The earlier analysis of more than 450 of the donors excluded sequences that lacked an unambiguous match to a single V gene segment. An earlier analysis of almost 600 of the donors classified V segments as functional when productive rearrangements were above 56.7% and as segregating when the standard deviation between donors was above 5%. A statistical classification framework was built for diagnosing cytomegalovirus status from the catalog of TCR beta chain sequences. In a later analysis, TCR nucleotide sequences were compared against IMGT/GENE-DB human TR gene sequences so that V and J genes could be assigned. In a later analysis, CDR3 sequences and most-parsimonious VDJ recombination scenarios were assigned using the TCRdist pipeline. In a later analysis, each TCR beta chain was defined by its CDR3 amino acid sequence together with its V-gene family, and reads without a unique V-gene family were excluded. A later analysis removed 500 to 650 highly shared, low-generation-probability nucleotide sequences to deal with suspected cross-contamination and a sequencing artifact. In a later analysis, a clonal expansion index was calculated for each public chain from normalized within-repertoire ranks of inferred template counts. A later analysis computed generation probabilities with a VDJ recombination model fitted to out-of-frame rearrangements, and checked the results against IGoR. Hypergeometric tests were used in a later analysis to score TCR-TCR, TCR-HLA and TCR-CMV co-occurrence, with a repertoire-size bias correction applied to the TCR pairs. False discovery rates were estimated in a later analysis by permuting HLA or CMV assignments 20 times. A later analysis grouped co-occurring TCRs with DBSCAN, adding TCRdist sequence similarity when clustering within HLA-allele-positive subsets. Co-occurrence clustering excluded repertoires with fewer than 30,000 or more than 120,000 public chains, plus five with anomalous nucleotide sharing. TCRdb retrieved this table from immuneACCESS and kept in-frame rearrangements only. Not all clones are present; in checked studies, unresolved V genes account for under half, and no reason is known for the remainder. V and J calls and clone size follow that table, whereas D and trimming were derived from the DNA. The sample records about 97,000 clones, 70% to 80% of which are singletons. The ten largest clones add up to roughly 9.6% of the sample.

Regarding this clone: Its binding antigen is unknown. Qualities for individual bases were not recorded, and no much larger clone is one base off.

In total, 600 or so healthy bone marrow donors made up the cohort. At the time of sampling, every cohort member was nominally healthy, though immune exposures that went unrecorded were likely present. The donor tested CMV seropositive, placing the donor among the roughly 300 seropositive members of the cohort. A peripheral blood sample was provided by each donor, and peripheral blood mononuclear cells were used for TCR beta sequencing. The Qiagen DNeasy Blood Extraction Kit was used to extract genomic DNA from the blood cell samples. From its cysteine to its phenylalanine, the CDR3 spans 16 amino acids. The kept DNA is CDR3 alone, 48 bases in frame from the first base. The junction shows trimming of 5 bases on V and 0 bases on J, and the gene matches do not reach 7 bases of it. From the germline V gene, CDR1 is SGHAT and CDR2 is FQNNGV.

The chain uses TRBV11-2 and TRBJ2-3, and TRBD2 matches 8 of the central bases. The sequence derives from a male donor in good health and CMV-seropositive. Source material: PBMCs. The sequenced DNA: TGTGCCAGCAGCCCACTAGCGGCCCTAAGCACAGATACGCAGTATTTT. It translates to CASSPLAALSTDTQYF.